This is a list of T cell receptor beta chains from one sample in a study of blood T cell repertoires in COVID-19. Sequenced by immunoSEQ multiplex PCR; TCRdb stores in-frame clones only, minus some. This sample yields 100,000 to 150,000 clones, of which around 63% are seen a single time; approximately 2% belongs to the top ten. The sequencing input was peripheral blood. The receptors derive from a woman in her 70s with acute or convalescent COVID-19. Both conserved end residues are part of each CDR3. D genes are given only for firm matches. Expanded clones get a size class; other rows say once, few or many, or leave the size out.

J,size,D,V,DNA,CDR3
TRBJ2-7,NA,TRBD2,TRBV3-1/TRBV3-2,TGTGCCAGCAGCCAAAGGGGGAGACTAGCGGGAGGCTACGAGCAGTACTTC,CASSQRGRLAGGYEQYF
TRBJ1-1,NA,TRBD1,TRBV6-6,TGTGCCAGCAGTTATGGGACAGGGTTGAACACTGAAGCTTTCTTT,CASSYGTGLNTEAFF
TRBJ2-7,NA,TRBD1,TRBV9,TGTGCCAGCAGCGTAGGACCCGGGACAGCCTACGAGCAGTACTTC,CASSVGPGTAYEQYF
TRBJ1-2,NA,NA,TRBV6-5,TGTGCCATCCTCATGGGGCTTGGGTATGGCTACACCTTC,CAILMGLGYGYTF
TRBJ1-2,once,NA,TRBV4-1,TGCGCCAGCAGCCAAGCCCCAGCTAACTATGGCTACACCTTC,CASSQAPANYGYTF
TRBJ1-5,NA,TRBD1,TRBV28,TGTGCCAGCAGTTCCGCAGGGGGTCAGCCCCAGCATTTT,CASSSAGGQPQHF
TRBJ2-7,NA,NA,TRBV5-1,TGCGCCAGCAGCCCCTTGGGCGACTCCTACGAGCAGTACTTC,CASSPLGDSYEQYF
TRBJ2-1,NA,TRBD1,TRBV27,TGTGCCAGCAGTTTGGGGGACAGCCGGGAGCAGTTCTTC,CASSLGDSREQFF
TRBJ1-1,few,NA,TRBV5-1,TGCGCCAGCAGCTTGGATGGACAGTACACTGAAGCTTTCTTT,CASSLDGQYTEAFF
TRBJ1-6,NA,NA,TRBV27,TGTGCCAGCAGTTTATCTTTAGCCCTAGGAGTGAATTCACCCCTCCACTTT,CASSLSLALGVNSPLHF
TRBJ2-7,NA,TRBD1,TRBV5-4,TGTGCCAGCAGCTTGTTGGGACAGGCCTACGAGCAGTACTTC,CASSLLGQAYEQYF